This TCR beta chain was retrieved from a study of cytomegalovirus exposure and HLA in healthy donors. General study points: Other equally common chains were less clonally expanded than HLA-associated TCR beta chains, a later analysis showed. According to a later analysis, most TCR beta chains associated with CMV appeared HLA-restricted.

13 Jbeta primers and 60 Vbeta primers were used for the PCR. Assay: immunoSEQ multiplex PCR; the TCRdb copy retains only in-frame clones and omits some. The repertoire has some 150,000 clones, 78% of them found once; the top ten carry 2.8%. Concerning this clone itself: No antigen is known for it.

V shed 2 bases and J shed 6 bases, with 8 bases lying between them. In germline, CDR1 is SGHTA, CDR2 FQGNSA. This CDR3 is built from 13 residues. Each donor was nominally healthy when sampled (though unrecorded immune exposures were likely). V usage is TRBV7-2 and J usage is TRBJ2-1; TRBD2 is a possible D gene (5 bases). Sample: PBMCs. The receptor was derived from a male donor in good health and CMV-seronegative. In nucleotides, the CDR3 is TGTGCCAGCAGCTTAACTAGATCCAATGAGCAGTTCTTC. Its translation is CASSLTRSNEQFF. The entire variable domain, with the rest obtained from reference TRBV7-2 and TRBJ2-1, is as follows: GAGVSQSPSNKVTEKGKDVELRCDPISGHTALYWYRQSLGQGLEFLIYFQGNSAPDKSGLPSDRFSAERTGGSVSTLTIQRTQQEDSAVYLCASSLTRSNEQFFGPGTRLTVL.